This TCR beta chain was recorded in a study of blood T cell repertoires in COVID-19. The repertoire was sequenced with immunoSEQ multiplex PCR; TCRdb's copy has only in-frame clones and lacks some. The sample holds about 69,000 clones; approximately 79% are singletons and the top ten take 40% to 50%. Germline V CDR1 and CDR2: MNHEY, SVGAGI. The V gene end was trimmed by 5 bases and the J gene end by 1 base; junction bases not matched to a gene: 3. The CDR3 runs 15 residues. Sequenced sample: peripheral blood. The chain employs TRBV6-5 and TRBJ1-1; TRBD1 matches at 11 bases. This clonotype was sampled from a human donor in a cohort sampled during active COVID-19. CDR3 region: CASSKGQGGNTEAFF. The CDR3, as DNA: TGTGCCAGCAGTAAGGGACAGGGGGGGAACACTGAAGCTTTCTTT.